This TCR beta chain was found in a study of blood T cell repertoires in COVID-19. Study at large: Whether acute or convalescent, the COVID-19 samples came from the United States, Italy and Spain. In each case, the material was cDNA or gDNA derived from T cells, B-cell-depleted T cells, or PBMCs.

Authors' processing steps: The authors estimated nucleated cell counts from reference gene primer amplification. The method was immunoSEQ multiplex PCR; TCRdb's version includes in-frame clones alone and lacks a portion of them. The D gene and trimming were derived from the DNA, and the V and J assignments and clone size from that table. Of about 39,000 clones in the sample, about 86% were seen once. The table lists this clone with a count of one. The V gene lost 2 bases and the J gene lost 11 bases, with 9 bases spanning the gap. Germline V lookup: CDR1 SNHLY, CDR2 FYNNEI. The length of the CDR3 is 11 residues.

This chain links TRBV2 with TRBJ1-1; D unresolved. The sequenced sample consisted of peripheral blood. The TCR sequence derives from a man aged 35 to 55 with active COVID-19. The CDR3 region is CASSEKRLAFF. Written as DNA, the CDR3 is TGTGCCAGCAGTGAAAAGAGGTTGGCTTTCTTT.